This paragraph reports one TCR beta chain. Its specificity is unknown. Method: immunoSEQ multiplex PCR; TCRdb's copy keeps in-frame clones and lacks some. The sample shows some 46,000 clones, about 95% of them seen only once. Per germline, CDR1 SGHTA and CDR2 FQGTGA. The V gene end was trimmed by 5 bases and the J gene end by 6 bases; junction bases not matched to a gene: 14. The CDR3 is 17 residues long. The data originate from a study of graft-versus-host responses after intestinal transplantation. Across the study: Anti-thymocyte globulin induction preceded around 3 years of tacrolimus and steroid maintenance in all recipients.

General observations from the study: The study associated peak circulating GvH clone levels with early post-transplant HvG declines. Elevated graft-versus-host to host-versus-graft clonal ratios in allografts were recorded for patients with graft-donor T cell macrochimerism. Ileal or blood samples showed some GvH clones first, and such clones were also found in recipient marrow.

The sequencing used PBMCs, collected 330 to 350 days after intestinal transplant. The chain is built from TRBV7-3 and TRBJ2-3; TRBD2 aligns across 10 bases. The receptor was isolated from a human patient who received an intestinal transplant, so some T cells may come from the graft donor. CDR3 bases: TGTGCCAGCAGCCCAACCCCCGGGCTAGCGGGGGCGGATACGCAGTATTTT. It codes for CASSPTPGLAGADTQYF.